The rows below give T cell receptor beta chains drawn from one sample of a study of OX40 agonist ivuxolimab in advanced cancers. Assay used: immunoSEQ multiplex PCR; TCRdb lists only in-frame clones, some missing. The sample has about 40,000 clones, around 86% seen once. This sample comprised CD4+ or CD8+ T cells sorted from blood, obtained in a trial of the OX40 agonist ivuxolimab. Receptors were obtained from an adult with an advanced solid tumor such as melanoma, head and neck, liver or kidney cancer. Each CDR3 is given with its conserved first and last residue. The D gene is left open where the match is weak. Rows may omit the clone size; those that give it use once, few, many or a size class.

abundance	v_gene	j_gene	d_gene	CDR3aa	CDR3nt
few	TRBV11-2	TRBJ1-1	TRBD1	CASSHSPGTGANTEAFF	TGTGCCAGCAGCCATAGTCCCGGGACAGGGGCGAACACTGAAGCTTTCTTT
-	TRBV29-1	TRBJ1-5	-	CSVEIELGQPQHF	TGCAGCGTTGAAATTGAACTTGGTCAGCCCCAGCATTTT
-	TRBV7-3	TRBJ2-3	-	CASSLLGGGGTDTQYF	TGTGCCAGCAGCTTATTAGGGGGAGGAGGCACAGATACGCAGTATTTT
once	TRBV6-5	TRBJ2-7	-	CASSAGTGTYEQYF	TGTGCCAGCAGCGCCGGCACAGGGACCTACGAGCAGTACTTC
-	TRBV28	TRBJ1-1	-	CASSETYGGDAEAFF	TGTGCCAGCAGTGAGACCTATGGGGGTGACGCTGAAGCTTTCTTT
-	TRBV30	TRBJ2-1	TRBD2	CAWSVQGTSDEQFF	TGTGCCTGGAGTGTACAAGGGACTAGCGATGAGCAGTTCTTC
few	TRBV20-1	TRBJ2-7	-	CSAPGREQYF	TGCAGTGCCCCAGGAAGGGAGCAGTACTTC
once	TRBV23-1	TRBJ2-7	-	CASSRAELLYEQYF	TGCGCCAGCAGTCGGGCAGAACTACTTTACGAGCAGTACTTC
few	TRBV27	TRBJ1-6	-	CASSFHGVINSPLHF	TGTGCCAGCAGTTTTCATGGGGTCATTAATTCACCCCTCCACTTT
-	TRBV11-2	TRBJ2-7	-	CASSLAGYYEQYF	TGTGCCAGCAGCTTAGCGGGTTACTACGAGCAGTACTTC
-	TRBV21-1	TRBJ2-3	-	CASSKAHTSGFTDTQYF	TGTGCCAGCAGCAAAGCGCACACTAGCGGGTTCACAGATACGCAGTATTTT
-	TRBV2	TRBJ1-1	-	CASRAGLEEAFF	TGTGCCAGCAGGGCAGGCCTGGAGGAAGCTTTCTTT
-	TRBV14	TRBJ2-1	TRBD2	CASSQDPASGRPYEQFF	TGTGCCAGCAGCCAAGATCCAGCCAGCGGGAGGCCCTACGAGCAGTTCTTC
-	TRBV30	TRBJ2-7	-	CAWIGPEQYF	TGTGCCTGGATCGGGCCCGAGCAGTACTTC
few	TRBV5-4	TRBJ2-7	-	CASSLFEGYYEQYF	TGTGCCAGCAGCTTGTTCGAGGGTTACTACGAGCAGTACTTC
-	TRBV7-9	TRBJ2-5	TRBD2	CASSAGLAESHQETQYF	TGTGCCAGCAGCGCGGGACTAGCGGAGAGCCACCAAGAGACCCAGTACTTC
-	TRBV19	TRBJ2-1	-	CASSIYARYNEQFF	TGTGCCAGTAGTATCTACGCGAGGTACAATGAGCAGTTCTTC
-	TRBV7-2	TRBJ1-1	-	CASSLVHSYTEAFF	TGTGCCAGCAGCTTAGTCCACAGCTACACTGAAGCTTTCTTT
-	TRBV5-4	TRBJ2-2	TRBD1	CASSYRGPTGELFF	TGTGCCAGCAGCTACAGGGGGCCCACCGGGGAGCTGTTTTTT
-	TRBV7-9	TRBJ1-1	-	CASRFPDKNTEAFF	TGTGCCAGCAGATTCCCCGACAAGAACACTGAAGCTTTCTTT
-	TRBV11-2	TRBJ1-1	-	CASSLGTEAFF	TGTGCCAGCAGCTTAGGTACTGAAGCTTTCTTT
-	TRBV5-1	TRBJ2-3	TRBD2	CASSSGTSGRGADTQYF	TGCGCCAGCAGCTCCGGGACTAGCGGGAGAGGGGCAGATACGCAGTATTTT
-	TRBV6-5	TRBJ1-1	-	CASSFKMNTEAFF	TGTGCCAGCAGTTTCAAGATGAACACTGAAGCTTTCTTT
-	TRBV4-1	TRBJ2-7	-	CASSQGLGYEQYF	TGCGCCAGCAGCCAAGGTCTCGGCTACGAGCAGTACTTC
-	TRBV27	TRBJ2-1	-	CASSLNLGDVEQFF	TGTGCCAGCAGTTTAAATTTGGGGGACGTTGAGCAGTTCTTC
once	TRBV27	TRBJ2-3	-	CASSFTPFWSTDTQYF	TGTGCCAGCAGTTTCACCCCATTTTGGAGCACAGATACGCAGTATTTT
-	TRBV27	TRBJ2-5	TRBD2	CASNPPGGDQETQYF	TGTGCCAGCAACCCCCCGGGGGGAGACCAAGAGACCCAGTACTTC
-	TRBV5-1	TRBJ2-5	TRBD1	CASSSTTETGLETQYF	TGCGCCAGCAGCTCCACTACCGAGACAGGGCTTGAGACCCAGTACTTC
-	TRBV28	TRBJ1-5	-	CASSLYMTGGQPQHF	TGTGCCAGCAGTTTATATATGACCGGTGGTCAGCCCCAGCATTTT
-	TRBV15	TRBJ2-5	-	CATSSERVWQETQYF	TGTGCCACCAGCAGTGAGCGGGTTTGGCAAGAGACCCAGTACTTC
-	TRBV6-5	TRBJ1-5	-	CASTNPGDQPQHF	TGTGCCAGCACCAACCCGGGGGATCAGCCCCAGCATTTT
-	TRBV27	TRBJ2-2	-	CASSSFLPNTGELFF	TGTGCCAGCAGTTCCTTCCTTCCGAACACCGGGGAGCTGTTTTTT
-	TRBV28	TRBJ1-2	-	CASSDRVFSLRGYTF	TGTGCCAGCAGTGATAGAGTGTTTAGTCTGCGTGGCTACACCTTC
few	TRBV21-1	TRBJ1-2	-	CASTRQRGYTF	TGTGCCAGCACCAGACAGCGAGGCTACACCTTC
-	TRBV2	TRBJ2-3	-	CASSERATDTQYF	TGTGCCAGCAGCGAAAGGGCCACAGATACGCAGTATTTT